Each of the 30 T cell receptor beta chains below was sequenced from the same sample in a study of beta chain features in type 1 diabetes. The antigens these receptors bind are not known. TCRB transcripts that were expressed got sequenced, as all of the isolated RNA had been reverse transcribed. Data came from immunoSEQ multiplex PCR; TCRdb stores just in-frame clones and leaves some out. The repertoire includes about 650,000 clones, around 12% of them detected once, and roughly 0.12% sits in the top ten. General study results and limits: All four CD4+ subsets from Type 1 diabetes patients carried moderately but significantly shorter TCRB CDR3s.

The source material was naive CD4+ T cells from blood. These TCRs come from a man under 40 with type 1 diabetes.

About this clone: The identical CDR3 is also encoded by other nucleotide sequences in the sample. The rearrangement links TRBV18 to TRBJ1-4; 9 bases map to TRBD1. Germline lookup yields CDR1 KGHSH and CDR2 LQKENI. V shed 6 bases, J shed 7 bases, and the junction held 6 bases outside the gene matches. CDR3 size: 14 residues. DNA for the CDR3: TGTGCCAGCTCGCCGGGACAGGGCCCTGAAAAACTGTTTTTT. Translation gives CASSPGQGPEKLFF.

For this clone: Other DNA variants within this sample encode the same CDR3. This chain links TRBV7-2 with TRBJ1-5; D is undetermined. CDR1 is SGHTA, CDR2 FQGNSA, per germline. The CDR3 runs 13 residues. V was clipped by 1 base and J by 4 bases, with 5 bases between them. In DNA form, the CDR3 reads TGTGCCAGCAGCTTAGGAGAGAATCAGCCCCAGCATTTT. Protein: CASSLGENQPQHF.

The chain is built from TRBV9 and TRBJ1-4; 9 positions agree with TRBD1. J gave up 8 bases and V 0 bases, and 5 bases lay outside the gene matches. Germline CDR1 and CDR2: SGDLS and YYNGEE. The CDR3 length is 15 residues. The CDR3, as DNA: TGTGCCAGCAGCGTAGGTGTGGACAGGGGAGAAAAACTGTTTTTT. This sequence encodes CASSVGVDRGEKLFF.

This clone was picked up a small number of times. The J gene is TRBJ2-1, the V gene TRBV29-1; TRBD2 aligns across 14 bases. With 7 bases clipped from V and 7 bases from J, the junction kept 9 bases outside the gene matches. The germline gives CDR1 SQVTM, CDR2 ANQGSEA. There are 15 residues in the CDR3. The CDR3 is CSASLTSGGANEQFF. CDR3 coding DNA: TGCAGCGCCTCCTTGACTAGCGGGGGGGCAAATGAGCAGTTCTTC.

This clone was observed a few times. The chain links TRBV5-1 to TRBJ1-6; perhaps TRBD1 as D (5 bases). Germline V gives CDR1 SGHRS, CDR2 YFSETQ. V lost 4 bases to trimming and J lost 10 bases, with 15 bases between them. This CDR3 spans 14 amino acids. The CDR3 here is CASSPGGGTSPLHF. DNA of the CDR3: TGCGCCAGCAGCCCCGGCGGGGGGACCTCACCCCTCCACTTT.

The CDR3 reads CATSRGDDLSYEQYF. CDR3 DNA: TGTGCCACCAGCAGGGGAGATGACCTCTCCTACGAGCAGTACTTC. The chain employs TRBV15 and TRBJ2-5, with D tentatively TRBD2 (5 bases). The J call may be incorrect, as the DNA end agrees better with TRBJ2-7. CDR1 LNHNV and CDR2 YYDKDF come from the germline V gene (reference sequence). The CDR3 runs 15 residues.

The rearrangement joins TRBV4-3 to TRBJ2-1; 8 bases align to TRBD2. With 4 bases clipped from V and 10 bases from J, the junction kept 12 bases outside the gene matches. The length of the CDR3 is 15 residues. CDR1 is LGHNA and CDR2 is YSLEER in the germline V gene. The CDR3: CASSPLSGGANEQFF. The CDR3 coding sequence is TGCGCCAGCAGCCCATTGTCGGGGGGGGCCAACGAGCAGTTCTTC.

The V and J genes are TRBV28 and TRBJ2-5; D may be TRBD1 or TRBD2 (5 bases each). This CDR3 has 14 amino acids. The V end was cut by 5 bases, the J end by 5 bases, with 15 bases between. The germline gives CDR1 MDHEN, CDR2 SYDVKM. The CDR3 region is CASSPTGTVETQYF. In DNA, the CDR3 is TGTGCCAGCAGTCCCACCGGGACGGTCGAGACCCAGTACTTC.

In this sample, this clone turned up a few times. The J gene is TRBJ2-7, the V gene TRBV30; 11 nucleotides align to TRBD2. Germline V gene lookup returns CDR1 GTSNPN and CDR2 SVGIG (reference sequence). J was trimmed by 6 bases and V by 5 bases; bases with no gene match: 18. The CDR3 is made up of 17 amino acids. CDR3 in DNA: TGTGCCTGGGGCCGAGGTAGCGGGGGGGCCAGGTCCACCGAGCAGTACTTC. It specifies CAWGRGSGGARSTEQYF.

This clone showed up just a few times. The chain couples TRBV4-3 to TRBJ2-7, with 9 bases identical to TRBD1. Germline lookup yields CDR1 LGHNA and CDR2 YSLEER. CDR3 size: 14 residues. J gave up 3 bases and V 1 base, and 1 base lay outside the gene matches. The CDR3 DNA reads TGCGCCAGCAGCCAAGGGGACAGGGACTACGAGCAGTACTTC. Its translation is CASSQGDRDYEQYF.

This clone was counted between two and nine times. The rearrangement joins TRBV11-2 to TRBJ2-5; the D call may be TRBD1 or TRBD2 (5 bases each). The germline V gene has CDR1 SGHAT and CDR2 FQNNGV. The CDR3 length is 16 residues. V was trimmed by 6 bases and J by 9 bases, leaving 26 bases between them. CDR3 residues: CASSQRDQPFGAAQYF. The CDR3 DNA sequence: TGTGCCAGCAGTCAAAGGGACCAACCGTTCGGGGCGGCCCAGTACTTC.

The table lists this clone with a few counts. The CDR3 loop reads CASSYWGDSQETQYF. The DNA of the CDR3 is TGTGCCAGCAGTTATTGGGGAGACAGTCAAGAGACCCAGTACTTC. The V and J genes are TRBV6-5 and TRBJ2-5; TRBD1 or TRBD2 may be the D gene (5 bases each). Germline V gene data show CDR1 as MNHEY and CDR2 as SVGAGI. Trimming left V 3 bases short and J 2 bases short, with 13 bases between. The CDR3 is 15 amino acids.

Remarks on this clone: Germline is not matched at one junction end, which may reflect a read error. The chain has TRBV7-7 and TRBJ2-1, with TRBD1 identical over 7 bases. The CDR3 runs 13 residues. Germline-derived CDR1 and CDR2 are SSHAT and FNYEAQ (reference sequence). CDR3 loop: CASSSDRYNEQFF. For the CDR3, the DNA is TGTGCTAGCAGCTCGGACAGGTACAATGAGCAGTTCTTC.

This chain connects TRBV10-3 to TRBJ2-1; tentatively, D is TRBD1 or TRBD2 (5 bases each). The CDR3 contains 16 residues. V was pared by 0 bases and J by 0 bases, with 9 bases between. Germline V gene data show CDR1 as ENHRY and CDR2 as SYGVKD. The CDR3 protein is CAISESKGRSYNEQFF. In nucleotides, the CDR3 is TGTGCCATCAGTGAGTCGAAGGGACGCTCCTACAATGAGCAGTTCTTC.

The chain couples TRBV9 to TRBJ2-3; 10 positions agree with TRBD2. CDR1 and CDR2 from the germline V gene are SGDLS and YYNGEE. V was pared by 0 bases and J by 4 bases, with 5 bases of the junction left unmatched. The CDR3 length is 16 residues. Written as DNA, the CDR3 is TGTGCCAGCAGCGTAGGTGGAGGACTAGCGGCAGATACGCAGTATTTT. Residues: CASSVGGGLAADTQYF.

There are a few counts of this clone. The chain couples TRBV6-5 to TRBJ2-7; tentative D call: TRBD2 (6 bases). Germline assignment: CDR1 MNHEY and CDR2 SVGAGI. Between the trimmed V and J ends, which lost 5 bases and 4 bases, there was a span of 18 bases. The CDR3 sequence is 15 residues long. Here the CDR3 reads CASSPEGGNRYEQYF. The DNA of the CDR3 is TGTGCCAGCAGTCCCGAGGGAGGCAACCGTTACGAGCAGTACTTC.

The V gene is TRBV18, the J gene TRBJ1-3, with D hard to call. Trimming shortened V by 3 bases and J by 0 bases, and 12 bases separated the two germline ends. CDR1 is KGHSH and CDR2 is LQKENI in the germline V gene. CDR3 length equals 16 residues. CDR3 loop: CASSPGQTTSGNTIYF. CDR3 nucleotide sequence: TGTGCCAGCTCACCTGGGCAGACGACCTCTGGAAACACCATATATTTT.

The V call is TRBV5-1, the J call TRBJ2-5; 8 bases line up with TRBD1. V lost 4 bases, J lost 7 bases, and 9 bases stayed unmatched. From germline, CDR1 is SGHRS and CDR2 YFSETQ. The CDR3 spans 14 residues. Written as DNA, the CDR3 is TGCGCCAGCAGCCCAAGGACAGGGTGGGGGACCCAGTACTTC. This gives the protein CASSPRTGWGTQYF.

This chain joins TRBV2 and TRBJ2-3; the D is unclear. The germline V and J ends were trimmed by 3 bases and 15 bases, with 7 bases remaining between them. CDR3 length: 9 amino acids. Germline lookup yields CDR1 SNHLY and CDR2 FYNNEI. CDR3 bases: TGTGCCAGCAGTGAGCGGCAATATTTT. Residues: CASSERQYF.

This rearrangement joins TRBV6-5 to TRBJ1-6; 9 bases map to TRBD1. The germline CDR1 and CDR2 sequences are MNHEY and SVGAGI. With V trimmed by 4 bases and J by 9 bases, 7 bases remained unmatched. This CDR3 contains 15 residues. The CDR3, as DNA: TGTGCCAGCAGTTCTTGGACAGGGGAGGCTTCACCCCTCCACTTT. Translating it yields CASSSWTGEASPLHF.

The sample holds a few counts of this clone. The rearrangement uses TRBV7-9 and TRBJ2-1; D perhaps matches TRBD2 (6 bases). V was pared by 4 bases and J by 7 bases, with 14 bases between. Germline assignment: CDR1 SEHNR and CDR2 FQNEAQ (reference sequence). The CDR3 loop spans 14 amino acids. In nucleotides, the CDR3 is TGTGCCAGCAGCTCCGGCGATGCGGGGAATGAGCAGTTCTTC. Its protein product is CASSSGDAGNEQFF.

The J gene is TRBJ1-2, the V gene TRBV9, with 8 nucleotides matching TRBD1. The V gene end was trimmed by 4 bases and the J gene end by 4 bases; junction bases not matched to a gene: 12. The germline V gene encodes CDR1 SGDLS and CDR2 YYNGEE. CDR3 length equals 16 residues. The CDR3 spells CASSPRRTGPSYGYTF. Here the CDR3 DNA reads TGTGCCAGCAGCCCCCGTCGGACAGGGCCCAGCTATGGCTACACCTTC. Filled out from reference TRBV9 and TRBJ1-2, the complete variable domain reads DSGVTQTPKHLITATGQRVTLRCSPRSGDLSVYWYQQSLDQGLQFLIQYYNGEERAKGNILERFSAQQFPDLHSELNLSSLELGDSALYFCASSPRRTGPSYGYTFGSGTRLTVV.

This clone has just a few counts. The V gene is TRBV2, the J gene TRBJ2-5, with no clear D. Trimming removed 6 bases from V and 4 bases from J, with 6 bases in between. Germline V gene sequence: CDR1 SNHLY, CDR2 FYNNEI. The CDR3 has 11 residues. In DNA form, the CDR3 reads TGTGCCAGCAGCCCATCAGAGACCCAGTACTTC. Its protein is CASSPSETQYF.

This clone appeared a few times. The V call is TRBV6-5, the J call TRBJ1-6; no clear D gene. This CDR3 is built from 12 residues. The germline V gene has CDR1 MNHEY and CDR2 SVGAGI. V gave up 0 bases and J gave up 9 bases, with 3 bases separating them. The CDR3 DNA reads TGTGCCAGCAGTTACTCGGGTTCACCCCTCCACTTT. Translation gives CASSYSGSPLHF.

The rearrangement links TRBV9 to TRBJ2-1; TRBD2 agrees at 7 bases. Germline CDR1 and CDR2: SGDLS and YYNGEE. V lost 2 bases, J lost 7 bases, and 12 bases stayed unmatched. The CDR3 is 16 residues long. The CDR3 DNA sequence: TGTGCCAGCAGCGTGTCCGGGACTATGGGTGTGAATGAGCAGTTCTTC. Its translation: CASSVSGTMGVNEQFF.

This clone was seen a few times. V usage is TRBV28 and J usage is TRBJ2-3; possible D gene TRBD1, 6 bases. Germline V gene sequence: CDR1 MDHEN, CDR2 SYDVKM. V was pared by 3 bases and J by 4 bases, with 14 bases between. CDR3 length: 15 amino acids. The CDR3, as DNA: TGTGCCAGCAGTTTTCCAGGGGATGGTTCAGATACGCAGTATTTT. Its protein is CASSFPGDGSDTQYF.

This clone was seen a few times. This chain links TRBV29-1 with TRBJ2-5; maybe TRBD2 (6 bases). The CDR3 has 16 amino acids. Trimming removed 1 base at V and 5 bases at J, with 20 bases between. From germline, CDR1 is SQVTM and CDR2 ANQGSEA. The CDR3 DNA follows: TGCAGCGTTGAAGGGGGGGACTCCCCCCTAATGGAGACCCAGTACTTC. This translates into CSVEGGDSPLMETQYF.

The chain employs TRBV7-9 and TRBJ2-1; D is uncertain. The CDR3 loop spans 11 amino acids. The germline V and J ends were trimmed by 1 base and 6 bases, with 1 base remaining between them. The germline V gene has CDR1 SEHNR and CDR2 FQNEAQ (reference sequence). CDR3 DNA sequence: TGTGCCAGCAGCTTAGGCAATGAGCAGTTCTTC. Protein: CASSLGNEQFF. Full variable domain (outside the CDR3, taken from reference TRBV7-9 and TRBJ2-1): DTGVSQNPRHKITKRGQNVTFRCDPISEHNRLYWYRQTLGQGPEFLTYFQNEAQLEKSRLLSDRFSAERPKGSFSTLEIQRTEQGDSAMYLCASSLGNEQFFGPGTRLTVL.

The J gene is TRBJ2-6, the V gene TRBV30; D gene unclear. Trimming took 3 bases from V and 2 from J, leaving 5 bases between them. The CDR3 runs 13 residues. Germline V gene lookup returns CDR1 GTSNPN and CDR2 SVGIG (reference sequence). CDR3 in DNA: TGTGCCTGGAGCGCGGCTGGGGCCAACGTCCTGACTTTC. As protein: CAWSAAGANVLTF.

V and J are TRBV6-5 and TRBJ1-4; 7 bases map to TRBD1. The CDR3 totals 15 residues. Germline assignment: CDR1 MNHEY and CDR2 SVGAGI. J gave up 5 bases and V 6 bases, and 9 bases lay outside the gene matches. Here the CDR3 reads CASSLLGTENEKLFF. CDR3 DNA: TGTGCCAGCAGCCTACTCGGGACAGAAAATGAAAAACTGTTTTTT.